Presented here are 27 T cell receptor beta chains from one specimen sequenced in a study of early T cells in non-severe SARS-CoV-2 infection (dated by TCRdb to the early 2020s). Library creation used 5' RACE. Sequencing was carried out with a NextSeq 500. TCRdb trimmed public reads at Q25 via fastp, called clones via MiXCR and kept in-frame beta chains. Each entry merges the rows of one CDR3 protein and shows their most common DNA and genes. This sample has some 46,000 distinct CDR3 sequences in its table, and roughly 6.1% of those were observed once. Of the sample, less than 25% is held by the ten largest clones. Specimen: whole blood, collected at baseline. These receptors all stem from an adult who was a healthcare worker with PCR-confirmed SARS-CoV-2 infection or an uninfected control (not recorded which).

This clonotype was detected only a few times. The CDR3 region is CASSLARREAFF. For the CDR3, the DNA is TGTGCCAGCAGTTTAGCCCGACGGGAAGCTTTCTTT. The V gene is TRBV12-3 or TRBV12-4, the J gene TRBJ1-1; unclear D gene. CDR3 length: 12 residues. V lost 0 bases and J 8 bases, leaving 7 bases between the germline ends.

This clonotype occurred a few times. The chain combines TRBV4-3 with TRBJ2-3; TRBD2 aligns across 10 bases. Germline V gene data show CDR1 as LGHNA and CDR2 as YSLEER. This CDR3 is 16 amino acids long. V dropped 0 bases and J dropped 4; count of bases not matched to a gene: 4. In DNA, the CDR3 is TGCGCCAGCAGCCAAGATGCTAGCGGGGGTTCAGATACGCAGTATTTT. Protein sequence: CASSQDASGGSDTQYF.

This clonotype was counted a few times. This chain uses TRBV27 with TRBJ1-3; TRBD1 is a possible D gene (6 bases). Germline CDR1 is MNHEY and CDR2 is SMNVEV (reference sequence). The CDR3 covers 16 residues. The V gene lost 5 bases and the J gene lost 2 bases, with 16 bases spanning the gap. CDR3 amino acids: CASSPQGGIAGNTIYF. The CDR3 region has the DNA TGTGCCAGCAGTCCACAGGGTGGAATTGCTGGAAACACCATATATTTT.

CDR3 coding DNA: TGTGCCAGCAGTCTGGGCTTCGACAGGGGGCCAGGCACTGAAGCTTTCTTT. Translation: CASSLGFDRGPGTEAFF. The genes are TRBV27 and TRBJ1-1, with TRBD1 identical over 10 bases. V dropped 5 bases and J dropped 4; count of bases not matched to a gene: 13. The CDR3 spans 17 residues. Germline loops: CDR1 MNHEY, CDR2 SMNVEV (reference sequence).

This clonotype came up a few times. V gene TRBV6-5 combines with J gene TRBJ2-7; 8 bases line up with TRBD2. The J segment lost 2 bases and the V segment lost 6 bases, leaving 9 bases of the junction unmatched. Per the germline V gene, CDR1 is MNHEY and CDR2 is SVGAGI. This CDR3 contains 15 residues. The CDR3 loop is CASRPIAGPTYEQYF. In nucleotides, the CDR3 is TGTGCCAGCAGACCCATAGCGGGGCCGACCTACGAGCAGTACTTC.

This clonotype has only a few counts. The J gene is TRBJ2-1, the V gene TRBV3-1; 7 bases line up with TRBD2. The CDR3 loop spans 14 amino acids. The V gene end was trimmed by 3 bases and the J gene end by 6 bases; junction bases not matched to a gene: 5. From germline, CDR1 is LGHDT and CDR2 YNNKEL (reference sequence). The CDR3: CASSQLSGVNEQFF. CDR3 bases: TGTGCCAGCAGCCAGCTGAGCGGGGTCAATGAGCAGTTCTTC.

This clonotype showed up many times. The V and J genes are TRBV6-1 and TRBJ2-1; 16 nucleotides align to TRBD2. J was trimmed by 9 bases and V by 8 bases; bases with no gene match: 4. The CDR3 consists of 14 residues. Germline CDR1 reads MNHNS; CDR2 reads SASEGT. This CDR3 is CASGTSGGALEQFF. CDR3 DNA sequence: TGTGCCAGCGGGACTAGCGGGGGGGCCCTTGAGCAGTTCTTC.

This clonotype was recorded many times. This sequence joins TRBV20-1 and TRBJ2-7, with a weak D call TRBD2 (7 bases). The CDR3 is made up of 10 amino acids. The germline V gene encodes CDR1 DFQATT and CDR2 SNEGSKA (reference sequence). CDR3 coding DNA: TGCAGAACCGGGGGGCGCGAGCAGTACTTC. Its translation: CRTGGREQYF.

The genes are TRBV9 and TRBJ1-1; D gene ambiguous. The V gene's germline CDR1 is SGDLS and CDR2 YYNGEE. Trimming cost V 1 base and J 2 bases, with 6 bases left between them. The CDR3 runs 13 residues. CDR3 nucleotides: TGTGCCAGCAGCGTAAAGATAAACACTGAAGCTTTCTTT. This translates into CASSVKINTEAFF.

This clonotype was detected many times. The J gene is TRBJ1-5, the V gene TRBV7-2; D gene uncertain. V was cut by 1 base and J by 6 bases, with 10 bases left in between. Germline V gene sequence: CDR1 SGHTA, CDR2 FQGNSA. There are 14 residues in the CDR3. The CDR3, as DNA: TGTGCCAGCAGCTTAGTCGGAGGGCCTCAGCCCCAGCATTTT. Translated, it gives CASSLVGGPQPQHF.

This clonotype showed up many times. The J gene is TRBJ1-2, the V gene TRBV29-1, with 10 bases identical to TRBD1. V trimming: 6 bases; J trimming: 0 bases; junction bases outside the gene matches: 7. This CDR3 has 15 amino acids. Germline-derived CDR1 and CDR2 are SQVTM and ANQGSEA. The chain's CDR3 is CSVTGQGLANYGYTF. The CDR3 region has the DNA TGCAGCGTCACGGGACAGGGGTTAGCTAACTATGGCTACACCTTC.

This rearrangement joins TRBV9 to TRBJ2-5, with 7 bases aligning to TRBD1. Germline V gene sequence: CDR1 SGDLS, CDR2 YYNGEE. Germline trimming cut 0 bases from V and 4 bases from J; bases unmatched to any gene: 3. The CDR3 is 14 residues long. CDR3 DNA: TGTGCCAGCAGCGTAGCCCCAGGGGGAGAGACCCAGTACTTC. Translating it yields CASSVAPGGETQYF.

This clonotype was counted only a few times. The V gene is TRBV18, the J gene TRBJ2-1; D not resolved. This CDR3 is built from 12 residues. Trimming left V 3 bases short and J 9 bases short, with 9 bases between. CDR1 is KGHSH, CDR2 LQKENI, per germline. The CDR3, as DNA: TGTGCCAGCTCACCGCAGAGAGCTGAGCAGTTCTTC. Amino acids: CASSPQRAEQFF.

About this clonotype: A single base separates this from a much larger clone, so it may be a read error. This chain uses TRBV7-2 with TRBJ1-3; TRBD1 matches at 8 bases. Per the germline V gene, CDR1 is SGHTA and CDR2 is FQGNSA. V was pared by 6 bases and J by 4 bases, with 8 bases of the junction left unmatched. This CDR3 is 15 amino acids long. The CDR3 DNA follows: TGTGCCAGCAGTTCGACAGGGGCGTGGGGAAACACCATATATTTT. Protein sequence: CASSSTGAWGNTIYF.

This clonotype was seen a few times. The germline gene is not matched at one end of the junction; a read error may be the cause. The chain joins TRBV6-5 to TRBJ2-6; 7 bases fit TRBD1. This CDR3 spans 15 amino acids. Germline CDR1 is MNHEY and CDR2 is SVGAGI. The CDR3 DNA reads as TGTTCCAGCAGAAATACAGGGGCTGGGGCCAACGTCCTGACTTTC. This translates into CSSRNTGAGANVLTF.

This clonotype was observed a handful of times. The V and J genes are TRBV28 and TRBJ2-5; D unresolved. V was pared by 3 bases and J by 3 bases, with 11 bases between. Germline-derived CDR1 and CDR2 are MDHEN and SYDVKM. The CDR3 length is 14 residues. CDR3 nucleotides: TGTGCCAGCAGTTTCGGGCCTCCAAAAGAGACCCAGTACTTC. Its translation: CASSFGPPKETQYF.

This clonotype was seen at least ten times. Mismatch with germline at one junction end may stem from a read error. The chain links TRBV9 to TRBJ1-3, with unresolved D. Germline V gene data show CDR1 as SGDLS and CDR2 as YYNGEE. The CDR3 covers 13 residues. Here the CDR3 DNA reads TGTGCCAGCAGCGACCAGATACGAAACACCGTATATTTT. Protein: CASSDQIRNTVYF.

At least ten counts were recorded for this clonotype. This chain connects TRBV29-1 to TRBJ2-1; 11 nucleotides line up with TRBD2. V lost 3 bases to trimming and J lost 4 bases; unmatched junction nucleotides: 20. Germline V gene data show CDR1 as SQVTM and CDR2 as ANQGSEA. This CDR3 is 20 amino acids long. CDR3 protein: CSVEVKRSGRAGDRYNEQFF. The CDR3 nucleotides are TGCAGCGTTGAGGTTAAACGTAGCGGGAGGGCCGGTGATCGATACAATGAGCAGTTCTTC.

This clonotype was seen many times. The chain recombines TRBV11-2 with TRBJ1-2; TRBD1 is a possible D gene (5 bases). The CDR3 has 17 residues. V lost 1 base to trimming and J lost 4 bases, with 19 bases between them. The germline gives CDR1 SGHAT, CDR2 FQNNGV. The CDR3 reads CASSLALDSTYTYGYTF. In DNA, the CDR3 is TGTGCCAGCAGCTTAGCCCTCGACAGCACCTATACCTATGGCTACACCTTC.

This clonotype was picked up many times. The rearrangement joins TRBV2 to TRBJ2-5, with TRBD1 as a possible D gene (5 bases). This CDR3 is built from 14 residues. With 1 base removed from V and 5 bases from J, the gap between germline ends came to 11 bases. Per the germline V gene, CDR1 is SNHLY and CDR2 is FYNNEI. For the CDR3, the DNA is TGTGCCAGCAGTGAAGACCAGGGATCCGAGACCCAGTACTTC. It codes for CASSEDQGSETQYF.

The chain is built from TRBV7-2 and TRBJ1-4; unclear D gene. The CDR3 loop spans 15 amino acids. The germline V and J ends were trimmed by 1 base and 8 bases, with 14 bases remaining between them. Germline lookup yields CDR1 SGHTA and CDR2 FQGNSA. CDR3 nucleotide sequence: TGTGCCAGCAGCTTAGTGGTTATGGAAGTAGAAAAACTGTTTTTT. Translated: CASSLVVMEVEKLFF.

This clonotype was found many times. V usage is TRBV6-4 and J usage is TRBJ2-1; D is ambiguous. CDR3 length equals 14 residues. CDR1 is MRHNA and CDR2 is SNTAGT in the germline V gene. Trimming shortened V by 8 bases and J by 2 bases, and 13 bases separated the two germline ends. In nucleotides, the CDR3 is TGTGCCAGCCGCGAGACTTCCGCCTACAATGAGCAGTTCTTC. It translates to CASRETSAYNEQFF.

This clonotype was observed a handful of times. This chain links TRBV7-2 with TRBJ2-1; 8 bases match TRBD2. The V and J ends lost 3 bases and 10 bases, in that order; junction bases with no gene match: 5. CDR3 size: 13 residues. CDR1 and CDR2 from the germline V gene are SGHTA and FQGNSA. DNA for the CDR3: TGTGCCAGCAGCTTGATACGGGAGGGGGAGCAGTTCTTC. It encodes CASSLIREGEQFF.

This clonotype showed up many times. CDR3 nucleotides: TGTGCCAGCAGCTTCCCTACTAGCGGCAAGGAGACCCAGTACTTC. It specifies CASSFPTSGKETQYF. V gene TRBV7-9 combines with J gene TRBJ2-5; 8 bases are shared with TRBD2. Germline V gene data show CDR1 as SEHNR and CDR2 as FQNEAQ (reference sequence). The CDR3 covers 15 residues. V lost 3 bases and J lost 5; bases outside the gene matches: 8.

This clonotype was detected only a few times. The chain couples TRBV25-1 to TRBJ1-1, with D possibly matching TRBD1 (5 bases). V was cut by 3 bases and J by 5 bases, with 7 bases left in between. The CDR3 runs 12 residues. Germline CDR1 and CDR2: MGHDK and SYGVNS. The CDR3 region has the DNA TGTGCCAGCAGTGAGAGGGGAACTGAAGCTTTCTTT. Translating it yields CASSERGTEAFF.

This clonotype was counted a few times. The chain recombines TRBV20-1 with TRBJ2-7; tentatively, D is TRBD2 (7 bases). With 3 bases removed from V and 3 bases from J, the gap between germline ends came to 18 bases. Germline CDR1 reads DFQATT; CDR2 reads SNEGSKA (reference sequence). This CDR3 is built from 15 residues. The DNA of the CDR3 is TGCAGTGCTAGTGCCCCGGGGAGGGGGGTCTACGAGCAGTACTTC. Protein: CSASAPGRGVYEQYF.

This clonotype has ten or more counts. The chain is built from TRBV10-3 and TRBJ2-1, with a weak D call TRBD1 (5 bases). This CDR3 is 15 amino acids long. Trimming shortened V by 2 bases and J by 6 bases, and 14 bases separated the two germline ends. The germline CDR1 and CDR2 sequences are ENHRY and SYGVKD. The CDR3 nucleotides read TGTGCCATCAGTGAGGGCAGGGTGATGGGCAATGAGCAGTTCTTC. Protein product: CAISEGRVMGNEQFF.